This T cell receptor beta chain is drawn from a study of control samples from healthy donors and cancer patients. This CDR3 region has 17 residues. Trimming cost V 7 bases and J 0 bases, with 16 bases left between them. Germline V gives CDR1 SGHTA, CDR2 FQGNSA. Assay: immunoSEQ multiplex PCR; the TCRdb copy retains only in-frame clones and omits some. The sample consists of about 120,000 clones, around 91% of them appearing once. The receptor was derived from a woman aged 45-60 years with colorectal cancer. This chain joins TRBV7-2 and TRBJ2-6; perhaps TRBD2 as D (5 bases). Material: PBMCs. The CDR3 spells CASTPAGLLSGANVLTF. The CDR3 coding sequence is TGTGCCAGCACCCCCGCAGGACTTCTCTCTGGGGCCAACGTCCTGACTTTC.